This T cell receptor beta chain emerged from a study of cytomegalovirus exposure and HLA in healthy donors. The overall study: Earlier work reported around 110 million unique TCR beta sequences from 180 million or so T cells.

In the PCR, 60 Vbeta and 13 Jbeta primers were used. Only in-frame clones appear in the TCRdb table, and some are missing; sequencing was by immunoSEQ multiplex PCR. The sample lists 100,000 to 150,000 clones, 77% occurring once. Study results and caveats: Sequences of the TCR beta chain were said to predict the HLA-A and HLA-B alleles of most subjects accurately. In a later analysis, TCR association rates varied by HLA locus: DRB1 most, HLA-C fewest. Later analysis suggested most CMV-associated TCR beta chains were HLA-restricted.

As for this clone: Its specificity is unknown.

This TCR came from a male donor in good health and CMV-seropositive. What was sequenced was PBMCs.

CDR3 residues: CASAQGVGTDTQYF. In DNA form, the CDR3 reads TGTGCCAGCGCTCAGGGGGTGGGCACAGATACGCAGTATTTT. The J gene is TRBJ2-3, the V gene TRBV7-9, with 7 bases identical to TRBD1. Germline CDR1 is SEHNR and CDR2 is FQNEAQ (reference sequence). V trimming: 8 bases; J trimming: 1 base; junction bases outside the gene matches: 6. The CDR3 sequence is 14 residues long.